The 5 T cell receptor beta chains presented below share a single source sample, sequenced in a study of blood T cell repertoires in COVID-19. Sequenced by immunoSEQ multiplex PCR; TCRdb stores in-frame clones only, minus some. The sample holds 140,000 to 150,000 clones; around 85% are singletons and the top ten take roughly 6.4%. Sequences were obtained from PBMCs or T cells enriched from blood (not recorded which). The origin of the receptors is a woman in her thirties or forties who had recovered from COVID-19.

The V call is TRBV12-5, the J call TRBJ2-1; D is possibly TRBD2 (6 bases). Trimming cost V 5 bases and J 2 bases, with 16 bases left between them. The CDR3 sequence is 16 residues long. CDR1 LGHNT and CDR2 FRNRAP come from the germline V gene. DNA for the CDR3: TGTGCTAGTGGTCCCCGCTTGGGCGGGGCCTACAATGAGCAGTTCTTC. It is translated as CASGPRLGGAYNEQFF.

The V gene is TRBV28, the J gene TRBJ1-4; unclear D gene. CDR3 size: 14 residues. Germline V gene data show CDR1 as MDHEN and CDR2 as SYDVKM. The germline V and J ends were trimmed by 8 bases and 0 bases, with 10 bases remaining between them. CDR3: CASARRATNEKLFF. The CDR3 region has the DNA TGTGCCAGCGCTCGCCGAGCAACTAATGAAAAACTGTTTTTT.

This clone was observed a single time. The chain uses TRBV4-1 and TRBJ1-1; maybe TRBD1 (5 bases). The germline CDR1 and CDR2 sequences are MGHRA and YSYEKL. There are 14 residues in the CDR3. Between the trimmed V and J ends, which lost 2 bases and 1 base, there was a span of 8 bases. CDR3 bases: TGCGCCAGCAGCCAAACAACAGGGAACACTGAAGCTTTCTTT. As protein: CASSQTTGNTEAFF.

This sequence joins TRBV18 and TRBJ1-5, with no clear D. Trimming left V 5 bases short and J 0 bases short, with 14 bases between. CDR3 length: 16 residues. Germline V lookup: CDR1 KGHSH, CDR2 LQKENI. The DNA of the CDR3 is TGTGCCAGCTCAGAGGTTGGCGGGGATAGCAATCAGCCCCAGCATTTT. The encoded protein is CASSEVGGDSNQPQHF.

This chain uses TRBV19 with TRBJ2-5, with a weak D call TRBD1 (6 bases). The CDR3 has 14 residues. Germline V gives CDR1 LNHDA, CDR2 SQIVND (reference sequence). Trimming left V 1 base short and J 8 bases short, with 14 bases between. CDR3 sequence (DNA): TGTGCCAGTAGTATAGTTGGGGGCCACGATACCCAGTACTTC. Translation gives CASSIVGGHDTQYF.